The TCR beta chain under discussion was sequenced for a study of cytomegalovirus exposure and HLA in healthy donors. PCR amplification relied on 60 Vbeta primers (plus 13 Jbeta primers). Repertoires were generated with immunoSEQ multiplex PCR, while TCRdb's copy carries only in-frame clones and drops some. In the table there are around 150,000 clones, 80% of which are singletons. Sequencing input: PBMCs. This TCR was sampled from a young man in good health and CMV-seropositive.

In nucleotides, the CDR3 is TGTGCCAGCAGCGCTCCGGCAGGGGTCAATCAGCCCCAGCATTTT. Residues: CASSAPAGVNQPQHF. The chain carries TRBV6-1 and TRBJ1-5; tentatively, D is TRBD1 (6 bases). This CDR3 region has 15 residues. V was cut by 6 bases and J by 3 bases, with 15 bases left in between. Germline V gene lookup returns CDR1 MNHNS and CDR2 SASEGT.